Shown below are 22 T cell receptor beta chains from a single sample sequenced in a study of blood T cell repertoires in COVID-19. Sequencing used immunoSEQ multiplex PCR; TCRdb keeps in-frame clones, though not all of them. The data contain 110,000 to 150,000 clones, around 83% of them seen just once; the ten biggest clones take up about 9.4%. Sequenced material: peripheral blood. The receptor source for this set is a man aged 60-69 years with active or convalescent COVID-19.

The V call is TRBV7-9, the J call TRBJ2-3; no clear D. Germline loops: CDR1 SEHNR, CDR2 FQNEAQ (reference sequence). The CDR3 loop spans 14 amino acids. The V and J ends lost 2 bases and 0 bases respectively, with 6 bases between them. CDR3 sequence (DNA): TGTGCCAGCAGCTTATCTCTAAGCACAGATACGCAGTATTTT. Residues: CASSLSLSTDTQYF.

CDR3 sequence (DNA): TGTGCCAGCAGCCCCGGGACAGGTGTCCATCAGCCCCAGCATTTT. It specifies CASSPGTGVHQPQHF. The rearrangement joins TRBV6-5 to TRBJ1-5; TRBD1 agrees at 8 bases. This CDR3 is 15 amino acids long. Germline V gene sequence: CDR1 MNHEY, CDR2 SVGAGI. J lost 5 bases, V lost 6 bases, and 9 bases had no gene match.

This clone was seen only once. The gene calls are TRBV30 and TRBJ2-2; perhaps TRBD2 as D (5 bases). The CDR3 runs to 13 residues. Deletions cut 3 bases from V and 7 bases from J, with 12 bases between. The germline gives CDR1 GTSNPN, CDR2 SVGIG (reference sequence). The CDR3 nucleotides read TGTGCCTGGAGGGGAGTAGCGAGCGGGGAGCTGTTTTTT. Residues: CAWRGVASGELFF.

The genes are TRBV27 and TRBJ2-1; TRBD2 agrees at 13 bases. There are 17 residues in the CDR3. J gave up 0 bases and V 5 bases, and 4 bases lay outside the gene matches. Germline CDR1 reads MNHEY; CDR2 reads SMNVEV (reference sequence). Here the CDR3 reads CASSQTSGRSSYNEQFF. The CDR3 bases are TGTGCCAGCAGTCAGACTAGCGGGAGGAGCTCCTACAATGAGCAGTTCTTC.

The chain couples TRBV12-3 or TRBV12-4 to TRBJ1-5, with TRBD1 as a possible D gene (5 bases). The CDR3 is 12 amino acids. The V end lost 8 bases, the J end lost 4 bases, and 9 bases lay between the germline ends. CDR3 sequence (DNA): TGTGCCAGCTCCAGGGTAAATCAGCCCCAGCATTTT. Its translation is CASSRVNQPQHF.

This chain joins TRBV18 and TRBJ1-1; 7 bases fit TRBD1. CDR3 length equals 14 residues. Unmatched junction bases numbered 1, after V lost 0 bases and J lost 3 bases. Germline-derived CDR1 and CDR2 are KGHSH and LQKENI. CDR3 bases: TGTGCCAGCTCACCACCGCAGGGGGACACTGAAGCTTTCTTT. It encodes CASSPPQGDTEAFF.

The chain has TRBV7-9 and TRBJ2-3, with 10 bases that match TRBD2. Trimming took 4 bases from V and 2 from J; bases not matched to a gene: 3. The CDR3 length is 15 residues. Germline CDR1 SEHNR, CDR2 FQNEAQ (reference sequence). In DNA form, the CDR3 reads TGTGCCAGCAGCTCGCTAGCGGGGGCCACAGATACGCAGTATTTT. This gives the protein CASSSLAGATDTQYF. The full variable domain, with the rest looked up from reference TRBV7-9 and TRBJ2-3, is DTGVSQNPRHKITKRGQNVTFRCDPISEHNRLYWYRQTLGQGPEFLTYFQNEAQLEKSRLLSDRFSAERPKGSFSTLEIQRTEQGDSAMYLCASSSLAGATDTQYFGPGTRLTVL.

This rearrangement joins TRBV5-1 to TRBJ1-2; 8 bases line up with TRBD1. Germline loops: CDR1 SGHRS, CDR2 YFSETQ. The CDR3 totals 13 residues. The V segment lost 4 bases and the J segment 6 bases; nucleotides outside the gene matches: 5. DNA of the CDR3: TGCGCCAGCAGCCCGACAGGGGTGGATGGCTACACCTTC. Translating it yields CASSPTGVDGYTF.

The chain couples TRBV5-4 to TRBJ2-1; D unclear. CDR1 SGHNT and CDR2 YYREEE come from the germline V gene (reference sequence). V was cut by 3 bases and J by 4 bases, with 8 bases left in between. This CDR3 is built from 13 residues. The CDR3 DNA sequence: TGTGCCAGCAGCTGGTCACAGTACAATGAGCAGTTCTTC. Residues: CASSWSQYNEQFF.

The gene calls are TRBV6-5 and TRBJ1-1; 11 bases agree with TRBD1. The junction had 12 bases not matched to a gene; V was cut back by 11 bases and J by 4 bases. The CDR3 runs 15 residues. Germline V gives CDR1 MNHEY, CDR2 SVGAGI. The CDR3, as DNA: TGTGCCCTGACAAAGGGACAGGGGGGATTCACTGAAGCTTTCTTT. Translation: CALTKGQGGFTEAFF.

This chain connects TRBV9 to TRBJ2-3; TRBD2 might be the D (7 bases). Germline V lookup: CDR1 SGDLS, CDR2 YYNGEE. CDR3 size: 16 residues. The germline V and J ends were trimmed by 0 bases and 4 bases, with 15 bases remaining between them. This CDR3 reads CASSVDSRGASDTQYF. Written as DNA, the CDR3 is TGTGCCAGCAGCGTAGATTCTCGGGGGGCGTCAGATACGCAGTATTTT.

The V and J genes are TRBV4-1 and TRBJ1-6, with D perhaps matching TRBD1 (6 bases). CDR3 length: 14 residues. In germline, CDR1 is MGHRA, CDR2 YSYEKL. The germline V and J ends were trimmed by 3 bases and 5 bases, with 8 bases remaining between them. CDR3 sequence reads: CASSQQGNNSPLHF. The CDR3 nucleotides read TGCGCCAGCAGCCAGCAGGGGAATAATTCACCCCTCCACTTT.

The chain links TRBV4-3 to TRBJ1-1, with D perhaps TRBD1 (5 bases). Germline V gene data show CDR1 as LGHNA and CDR2 as YSLEER. Trimming took 4 bases from V and 4 from J, leaving 19 bases between them. This CDR3 has 16 amino acids. CDR3 DNA: TGCGCCAGCAGCCGAGCGTCCCTGGGCGGGGCCACTGAAGCTTTCTTT. Protein: CASSRASLGGATEAFF.

This clone came up once. The chain recombines TRBV4-3 with TRBJ2-1, with 7 bases aligning to TRBD2. The CDR3 has 14 amino acids. The junction had 2 bases not matched to a gene; V was cut back by 0 bases and J by 6 bases. The germline gives CDR1 LGHNA, CDR2 YSLEER. The CDR3 coding sequence is TGCGCCAGCAGCCAAGAACTAGCGACCAATGAGCAGTTCTTC. This gives the protein CASSQELATNEQFF.

The rearrangement links TRBV24-1 to TRBJ1-1, with D perhaps matching TRBD1 (6 bases). The germline CDR1 and CDR2 sequences are KGHDR and SFDVKD. With 0 bases removed from V and 2 bases from J, the gap between germline ends came to 9 bases. This CDR3 spans 15 amino acids. CDR3 sequence: CATSDLPDSNTEAFF. The CDR3 coding sequence is TGTGCCACCAGTGATTTGCCGGACAGCAACACTGAAGCTTTCTTT.

The chain has TRBV5-5 and TRBJ2-5, with 9 bases that match TRBD1. V was clipped by 0 bases and J by 5 bases; unmatched bases: 5. The CDR3 is made up of 15 amino acids. CDR1 and CDR2 from the germline V gene are SGHKS and YYEKEE (reference sequence). CDR3 protein: CASSLGDRVGETQYF. CDR3 DNA sequence: TGTGCCAGCAGCTTGGGGGACAGGGTCGGGGAGACCCAGTACTTC. The variable domain in full, with the rest retrieved from reference TRBV5-5 and TRBJ2-5, is DAGVTQSPTHLIKTRGQQVTLRCSPISGHKSVSWYQQVLGQGPQFIFQYYEKEERGRGNFPDRFSARQFPNYSSELNVNALLLGDSALYLCASSLGDRVGETQYFGPGTRLLVL.

The chain is built from TRBV5-6 and TRBJ1-1; maybe TRBD1 (5 bases). V gave up 3 bases and J gave up 6 bases, with 12 bases separating them. Germline loops: CDR1 SGHDT, CDR2 YYEEEE. This CDR3 is built from 13 residues. In nucleotides, the CDR3 is TGTGCCAGCAGCTCCATTTCAGGGTCTGAAGCTTTCTTT. Translating it yields CASSSISGSEAFF.

V is TRBV4-3 and J is TRBJ2-2; the D gene is possibly TRBD1 (5 bases). The germline V gene encodes CDR1 LGHNA and CDR2 YSLEER. With 0 bases removed from V and 4 bases from J, the gap between germline ends came to 12 bases. This CDR3 is 16 amino acids long. CDR3 protein: CASSQDLAGLTGELFF. The CDR3 DNA is TGCGCCAGCAGCCAAGATCTGGCAGGGCTCACCGGGGAGCTGTTTTTT.

The J gene is TRBJ1-1, the V gene TRBV6-1, with D hard to call. Germline loops: CDR1 MNHNS, CDR2 SASEGT. V was pared by 3 bases and J by 1 base, with 15 bases between. The CDR3 has 16 amino acids. Written as DNA, the CDR3 is TGTGCCAGCAGTGATCTACCGGAGACGGGGAACACTGAAGCTTTCTTT. Translated: CASSDLPETGNTEAFF.

The chain employs TRBV7-8 and TRBJ1-2, with D perhaps TRBD1 (6 bases). Germline loops: CDR1 SGHVS, CDR2 FQNEAQ. Between the trimmed V and J ends, which lost 2 bases and 0 bases, there was a span of 13 bases. This CDR3 has 16 amino acids. The CDR3 region has the DNA TGTGCCAGCAGCTTACTTCCCGGACAGACTAACTATGGCTACACCTTC. This gives the protein CASSLLPGQTNYGYTF.

The table lists this clone with a count of one. The V call is TRBV6-5, the J call TRBJ1-4, with D tentatively TRBD1 (5 bases). The germline V gene has CDR1 MNHEY and CDR2 SVGAGI. With 6 bases removed from V and 10 bases from J, the gap between germline ends came to 15 bases. This CDR3 is built from 13 residues. The CDR3 DNA reads TGTGCCAGCAGACGGTCGGGACTCGGAAAACTGTTTTTT. Its translation: CASRRSGLGKLFF.

The chain employs TRBV10-1 and TRBJ2-7; TRBD2 agrees at 8 bases. The V gene's germline CDR1 is WNHNN and CDR2 SYGVQD (reference sequence). With 7 bases clipped from V and 2 bases from J, the junction kept 13 bases outside the gene matches. The CDR3 totals 16 residues. The CDR3 sequence is CASNPIAGGAAYEQYF. The CDR3 DNA sequence: TGCGCCAGCAACCCCATTGCCGGGGGGGCCGCCTACGAGCAGTACTTC.